This T cell receptor beta chain was found in a study of T cells in women clearing cervical HPV infection. As for the study in general: HLA type could not be excluded as a confounder.

immunoSEQ multiplex PCR used an average of roughly 1,300 ng genomic DNA. The repertoire was sequenced with immunoSEQ multiplex PCR; TCRdb's copy has only in-frame clones and lacks some. The sample table sets out 25,000 to 35,000 clones. The CDR3 consists of 14 residues. Germline V gene sequence: CDR1 DFQATT, CDR2 SNEGSKA (reference sequence). V dropped 1 base and J dropped 5 bases, with 9 bases sitting between them. On this clone itself: The CDR3 end is not reached by the read, which stops 3 residues before it; the germline J gene fills it in.

The origin of this receptor is a woman between 18 and 69 years old with a cervical HPV16 infection that either progressed to CIN3+ or cleared (not recorded which). This chain uses TRBV20-1 with TRBJ1-6; possibly TRBD1 for D (5 bases). Sequenced input: blood buffy coat. Partial CDR3 DNA: TGCAGTGCTAGAGGCAGGGCGGATAATTCACCC. This translates into CSARGRADNSP. Given in full, the CDR3 is CSARGRADNSPLHF.